The TCR beta chain described here comes from a study of PD-1 blockade in classical Hodgkin lymphoma. Study findings and constraints: Whereas CD4+ TCR diversity had risen significantly by C4D1, CD8+ TCR diversity had not. Patients who initiated nivolumab within 1 year of ASCT were excluded. Relapsed/refractory patients reportedly had the lowest baseline TCR diversity, below newly diagnosed patients, who were below healthy donors.

Sequenced by immunoSEQ multiplex PCR; TCRdb stores in-frame clones only, minus some. Here the sample spans some 38,000 clones, 70% to 80% being singletons. With no exception, relapse followed autologous stem cell transplantation in all patients, and brentuximab vedotin exposure varied. J gave up 7 bases and V 4 bases, and 8 bases lay outside the gene matches. CDR3 size: 14 residues. The germline gives CDR1 SGHRS, CDR2 YFSETQ. This clone has only a few counts. Its antigen is currently unknown. This chain uses TRBV5-1 with TRBJ1-2; 9 bases agree with TRBD1. This material consisted of peripheral blood mononuclear cells (PBMCs), taken at baseline. This sequence originates from a human donor with classical Hodgkin lymphoma. CDR3 in DNA: TGCGCCAGCAGCGGGGACAGGGTCGGCACTGGCTACACCTTC. Protein product: CASSGDRVGTGYTF.